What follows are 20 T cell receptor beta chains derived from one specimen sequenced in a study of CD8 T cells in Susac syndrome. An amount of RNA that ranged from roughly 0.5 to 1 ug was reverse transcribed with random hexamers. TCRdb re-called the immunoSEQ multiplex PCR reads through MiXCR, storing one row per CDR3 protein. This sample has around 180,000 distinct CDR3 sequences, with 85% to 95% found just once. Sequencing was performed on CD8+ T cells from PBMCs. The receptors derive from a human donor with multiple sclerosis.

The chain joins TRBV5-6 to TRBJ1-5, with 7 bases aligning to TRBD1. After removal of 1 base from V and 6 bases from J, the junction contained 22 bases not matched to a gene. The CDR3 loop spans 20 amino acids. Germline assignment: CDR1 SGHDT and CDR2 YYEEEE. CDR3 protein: CASSLFRGGPGHRILQPQHF. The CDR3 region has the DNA TGTGCCAGCAGCTTGTTCAGGGGGGGTCCGGGACACCGCATTCTTCAGCCCCAGCATTTT.

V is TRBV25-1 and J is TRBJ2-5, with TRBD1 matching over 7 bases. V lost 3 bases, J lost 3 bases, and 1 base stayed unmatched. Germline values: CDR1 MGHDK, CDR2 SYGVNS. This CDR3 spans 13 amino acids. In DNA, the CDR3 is TGTGCCAGCAGTGACGACAGGGAAGAGACCCAGTACTTC. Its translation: CASSDDREETQYF.

CDR3 DNA: TGTGCCAGCAGCTTAGTTCTTCGGGGGCAGGTTGGCAATGAGCAGTTCTTC. This encodes CASSLVLRGQVGNEQFF. The chain combines TRBV11-2 with TRBJ2-1; TRBD1 or TRBD2 may be the D gene (6 bases each). V dropped 1 base and J dropped 6 bases, with 19 bases sitting between them. This CDR3 has 17 residues. The germline gives CDR1 SGHAT, CDR2 FQNNGV. Full variable domain (remainder filled in from reference TRBV11-2 and TRBJ2-1): EAGVAQSPRYKIIEKRQSVAFWCNPISGHATLYWYQQILGQGPKLLIQFQNNGVVDDSQLPKDRFSAERLKGVDSTLKIQPAKLEDSAVYLCASSLVLRGQVGNEQFFGPGTRLTVL.

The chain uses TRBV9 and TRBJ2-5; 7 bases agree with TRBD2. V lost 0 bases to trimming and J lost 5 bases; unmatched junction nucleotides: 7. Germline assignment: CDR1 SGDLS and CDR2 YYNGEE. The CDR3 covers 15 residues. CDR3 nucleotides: TGTGCCAGCAGCGTAGACGGGGGGTCGTGGGAGACCCAGTACTTC. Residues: CASSVDGGSWETQYF.

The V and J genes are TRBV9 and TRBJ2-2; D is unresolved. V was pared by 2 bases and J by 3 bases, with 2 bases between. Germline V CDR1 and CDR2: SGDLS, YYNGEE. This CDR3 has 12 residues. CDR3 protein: CASSVYTGELFF. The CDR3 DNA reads TGTGCCAGCAGCGTCTACACCGGGGAGCTGTTTTTT.

The CDR3 nucleotides are TGCGCCAGCAGTACCGGGACTAGAGAAGAGACCCAGTACTTC. It is translated as CASSTGTREETQYF. The chain links TRBV5-1 to TRBJ2-5; 8 bases map to TRBD2. V dropped 5 bases and J dropped 3; count of bases not matched to a gene: 6. Germline V CDR1 and CDR2: SGHRS, YFSETQ. The CDR3 is made up of 14 amino acids.

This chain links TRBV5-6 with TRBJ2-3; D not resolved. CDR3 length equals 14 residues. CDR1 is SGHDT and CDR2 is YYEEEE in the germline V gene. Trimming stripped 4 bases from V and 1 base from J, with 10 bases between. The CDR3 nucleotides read TGTGCCAGCAGCAGGTCGCGCCGCACAGATACGCAGTATTTT. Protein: CASSRSRRTDTQYF.

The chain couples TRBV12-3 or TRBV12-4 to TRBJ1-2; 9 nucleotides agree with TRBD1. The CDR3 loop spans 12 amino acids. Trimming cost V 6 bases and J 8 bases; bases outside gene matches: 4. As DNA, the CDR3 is TGTGCCAGCAGAGGGACAGGGAGGGGCTACACCTTC. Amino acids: CASRGTGRGYTF.

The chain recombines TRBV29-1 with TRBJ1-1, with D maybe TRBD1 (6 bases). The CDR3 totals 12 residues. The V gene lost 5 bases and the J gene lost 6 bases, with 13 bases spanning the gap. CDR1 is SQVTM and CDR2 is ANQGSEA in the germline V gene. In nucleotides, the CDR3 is TGCAGCGTTAAGGGGGGGCAACCTGAAGCTTTCTTT. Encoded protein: CSVKGGQPEAFF.

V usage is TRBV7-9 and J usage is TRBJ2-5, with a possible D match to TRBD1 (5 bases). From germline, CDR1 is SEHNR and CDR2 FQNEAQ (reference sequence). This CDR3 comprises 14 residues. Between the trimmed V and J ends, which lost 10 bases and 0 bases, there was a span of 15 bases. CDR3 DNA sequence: TGTGCCACCTCGGCCAGGGTGTACCAAGAGACCCAGTACTTC. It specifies CATSARVYQETQYF.

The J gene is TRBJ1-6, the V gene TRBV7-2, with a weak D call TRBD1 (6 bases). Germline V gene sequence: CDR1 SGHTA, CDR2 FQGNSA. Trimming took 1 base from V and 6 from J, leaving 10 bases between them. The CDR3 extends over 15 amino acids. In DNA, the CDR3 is TGTGCCAGCAGCTTAGGCCCGGGGGCTAATTCACCCCTCCACTTT. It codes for CASSLGPGANSPLHF.

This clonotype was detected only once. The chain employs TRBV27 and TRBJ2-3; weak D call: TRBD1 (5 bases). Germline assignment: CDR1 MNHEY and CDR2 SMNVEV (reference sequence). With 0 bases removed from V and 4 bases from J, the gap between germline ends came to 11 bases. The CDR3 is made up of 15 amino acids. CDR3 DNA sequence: TGTGCCAGCAGTTTATCAAGGGGCAGGGCAGATACGCAGTATTTT. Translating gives CASSLSRGRADTQYF.

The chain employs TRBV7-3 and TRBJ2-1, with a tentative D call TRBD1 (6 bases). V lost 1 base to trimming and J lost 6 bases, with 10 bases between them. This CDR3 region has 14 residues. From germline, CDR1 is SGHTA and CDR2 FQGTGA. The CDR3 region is CASSLSGGFNEQFF. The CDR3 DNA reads TGTGCCAGCAGCTTAAGTGGGGGCTTCAATGAGCAGTTCTTC.

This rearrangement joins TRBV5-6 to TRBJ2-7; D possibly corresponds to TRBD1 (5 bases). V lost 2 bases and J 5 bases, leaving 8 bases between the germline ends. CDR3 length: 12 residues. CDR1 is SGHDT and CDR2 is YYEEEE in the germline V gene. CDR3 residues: CASSLDSNEQYF. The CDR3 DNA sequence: TGTGCCAGCAGCTTAGACAGCAACGAGCAGTACTTC.

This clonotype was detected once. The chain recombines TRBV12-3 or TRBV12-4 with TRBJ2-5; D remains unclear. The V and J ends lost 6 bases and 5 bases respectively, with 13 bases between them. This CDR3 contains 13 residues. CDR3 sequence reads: CASSPTYRETQYF. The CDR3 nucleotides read TGTGCCAGCAGCCCGACTTATAGGGAGACCCAGTACTTC.

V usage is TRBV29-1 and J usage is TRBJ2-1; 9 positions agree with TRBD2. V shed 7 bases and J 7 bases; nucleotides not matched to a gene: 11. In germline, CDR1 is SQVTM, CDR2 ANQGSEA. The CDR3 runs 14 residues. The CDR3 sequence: CSALLGGRVNEQFF. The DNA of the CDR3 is TGCAGCGCCCTGCTTGGCGGGAGGGTGAATGAGCAGTTCTTC.

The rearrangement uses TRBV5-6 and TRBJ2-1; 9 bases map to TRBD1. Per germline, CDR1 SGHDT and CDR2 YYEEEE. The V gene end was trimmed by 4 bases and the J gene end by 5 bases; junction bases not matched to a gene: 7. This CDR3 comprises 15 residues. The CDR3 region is CASSIQGARDNEQFF. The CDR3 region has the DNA TGTGCCAGCAGCATACAGGGGGCGAGGGACAATGAGCAGTTCTTC.

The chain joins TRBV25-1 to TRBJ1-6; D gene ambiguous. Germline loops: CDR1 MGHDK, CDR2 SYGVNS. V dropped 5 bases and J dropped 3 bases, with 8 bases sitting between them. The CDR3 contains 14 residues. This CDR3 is CASSLIDYNSPLHF. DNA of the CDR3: TGTGCCAGCAGTCTGATCGACTATAATTCACCCCTCCACTTT. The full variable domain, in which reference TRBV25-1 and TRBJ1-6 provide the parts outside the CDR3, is EADIYQTPRYLVIGTGKKITLECSQTMGHDKMYWYQQDPGMELHLIHYSYGVNSTEKGDLSSESTVSRIRTEHFPLTLESARPSHTSQYLCASSLIDYNSPLHFGNGTRLTVT.

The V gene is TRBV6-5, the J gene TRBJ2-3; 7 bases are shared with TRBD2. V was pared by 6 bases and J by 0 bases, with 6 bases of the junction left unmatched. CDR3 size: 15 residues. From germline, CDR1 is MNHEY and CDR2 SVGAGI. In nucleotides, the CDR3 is TGTGCCAGCAGCTTGAGCGGGGCTAGCACAGATACGCAGTATTTT. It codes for CASSLSGASTDTQYF.

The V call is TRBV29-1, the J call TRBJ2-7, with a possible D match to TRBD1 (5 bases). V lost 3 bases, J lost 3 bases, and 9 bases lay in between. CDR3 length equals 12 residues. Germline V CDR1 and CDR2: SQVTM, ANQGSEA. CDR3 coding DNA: TGCAGCGTTGAGGACAAAAACTACGAGCAGTACTTC. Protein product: CSVEDKNYEQYF.